Below are 8 T cell receptor beta chains sequenced from a single sample in a study of blood T cell repertoires in COVID-19. The protocol was immunoSEQ multiplex PCR, while the TCRdb copy is restricted to in-frame clones and leaves out a portion. The sample records some 200,000 clones, around 80% being singletons. The material sequenced was peripheral blood. The origin of the receptors is a woman in her thirties or forties with acute or convalescent COVID-19.

The table lists this clone with a count of one. The rearrangement joins TRBV5-6 to TRBJ2-2, with a possible D match to TRBD2 (6 bases). CDR3 size: 15 residues. Trimming removed 4 bases from V and 0 bases from J, with 10 bases in between. CDR1 and CDR2 (germline): SGHDT, YYEEEE. The CDR3 DNA is TGTGCCAGCAGCGGGGGGATGACGAACACCGGGGAGCTGTTTTTT. Protein product: CASSGGMTNTGELFF.

V usage is TRBV18 and J usage is TRBJ1-5, with D perhaps matching TRBD1 (6 bases). Germline V CDR1 and CDR2: KGHSH, LQKENI. The ends were cut back, 3 bases at V and 0 bases at J, with 12 bases in the middle. The length of the CDR3 is 16 residues. The CDR3 sequence: CASSPWGPYSNQPQHF. CDR3 bases: TGTGCCAGCTCACCTTGGGGGCCCTATAGCAATCAGCCCCAGCATTTT.

The V and J genes are TRBV5-6 and TRBJ1-2; perhaps TRBD1 as D (6 bases). V lost 3 bases, J lost 4 bases, and 25 bases lay in between. CDR1 is SGHDT, CDR2 YYEEEE, per germline. The CDR3 has 18 amino acids. CDR3 loop: CASSSAGMQGKAIYGYTF. Written as DNA, the CDR3 is TGTGCCAGCAGCTCAGCGGGAATGCAGGGGAAGGCCATCTATGGCTACACCTTC.

Worth noting for this clone: This sample also contains other DNA sequences that code for the same CDR3. The chain links TRBV27 to TRBJ2-7, with D possibly matching TRBD2 (7 bases). CDR1 and CDR2 from the germline V gene are MNHEY and SMNVEV (reference sequence). Trimming shortened V by 4 bases and J by 2 bases, and 9 bases separated the two germline ends. The CDR3 is 13 residues long. The CDR3 DNA is TGTGCCAGCAGTTGGGGGGGCCCCTACGAGCAGTACTTC. It encodes CASSWGGPYEQYF.

The chain combines TRBV7-2 with TRBJ2-5; 12 bases line up with TRBD2. Germline loops: CDR1 SGHTA, CDR2 FQGNSA. CDR3 length: 15 amino acids. Unmatched junction bases numbered 2, after V lost 2 bases and J lost 4 bases. The CDR3 here is CASSLSSGRAETQYF. As DNA, the CDR3 is TGTGCCAGCAGCTTATCTAGCGGGAGGGCAGAGACCCAGTACTTC. The full variable domain, in which reference TRBV7-2 and TRBJ2-5 provide the parts outside the CDR3, is GAGVSQSPSNKVTEKGKDVELRCDPISGHTALYWYRQSLGQGLEFLIYFQGNSAPDKSGLPSDRFSAERTGGSVSTLTIQRTQQEDSAVYLCASSLSSGRAETQYFGPGTRLLVL.

The chain carries TRBV10-2 and TRBJ2-7; tentative D call: TRBD2 (5 bases). CDR3 length: 13 residues. The germline gives CDR1 WSHSY, CDR2 SAAADI. Trimming took 0 bases from V and 7 from J, leaving 10 bases between them. In DNA, the CDR3 is TGCGCCAGCAGTGAGTCCCTAGCCGGGGAGCAGTACTTC. It yields the protein CASSESLAGEQYF.

This sequence joins TRBV11-2 and TRBJ2-3; D unclear. Germline assignment: CDR1 SGHAT and CDR2 FQNNGV. The CDR3 extends over 15 amino acids. V dropped 5 bases and J dropped 6 bases, with 18 bases sitting between them. The CDR3 nucleotides are TGTGCCAGCAGCCAGAGGTTGGTGGAGAAGGATACGCAGTATTTT. Translating it yields CASSQRLVEKDTQYF.

The CDR3 DNA sequence: TGTGCCAGCAGTTTCGGAGTAAAAAACATTCAGTACTTC. Protein: CASSFGVKNIQYF. The J gene is TRBJ2-4, the V gene TRBV27; D is uncertain. Trimming removed 3 bases from V and 4 bases from J, with 7 bases in between. Germline loops: CDR1 MNHEY, CDR2 SMNVEV (reference sequence). The CDR3 length is 13 residues.